This entry is about one T cell receptor (beta chain). The authors' processing: Amplification of reference gene primers was used by the study to estimate nucleated cell counts. Libraries were prepared by immunoSEQ multiplex PCR; TCRdb keeps only in-frame clonotypes and omits some of them. That table supplies the V and J calls and clone size; D and trimming were determined from the DNA. The sample has roughly 250,000 clones; nearly 90% are singletons. This entry belongs to a study of blood T cell repertoires in COVID-19. The CDR3 consists of 15 residues. Germline CDR1 reads SGHRS; CDR2 reads YFSETQ. Trimming removed 4 bases from V and 2 bases from J; junction bases left unmatched: 5.

The sequenced sample consisted of peripheral blood. The J gene is TRBJ2-1, the V gene TRBV5-1; 8 bases line up with TRBD2. The origin of this receptor is a woman in her thirties or forties who had recovered from COVID-19. This CDR3 is CASSAGGQTYNEQFF. In DNA form, the CDR3 reads TGCGCCAGCAGCGCGGGGGGCCAAACCTACAATGAGCAGTTCTTC. Combining the CDR3 with reference TRBV5-1 and TRBJ2-1 gives the whole variable domain KAGVTQTPRYLIKTRGQQVTLSCSPISGHRSVSWYQQTPGQGLQFLFEYFSETQRNKGNFPGRFSGRQFSNSRSEMNVSTLELGDSALYLCASSAGGQTYNEQFFGPGTRLTVL.